The T cell receptor (beta chain) described here comes from a study of T cells in Graves' hyperthyroidism and ophthalmopathy. Diagnostic assessment was based on clinical symptoms, serum thyroxine and TRAb, thyroid ultrasound and orbital computed tomography. The germline V gene has CDR1 DFQATT and CDR2 SNEGSKA (reference sequence). The junction had 4 bases not matched to a gene; V was cut back by 2 bases and J by 3 bases. This CDR3 has 15 amino acids. Researchers took RNA transcripts and amplified the TCR beta CDR3 regions from them. The HTBI primer set was used in a first-round RT-PCR of the TCR CDR3. TCRdb ran MiXCR on the multiplex PCR reads and lists one entry per CDR3 protein. The table records tens of thousands of distinct CDR3 sequences, approximately 53% of them present only once.

This sequence joins TRBV20-1 and TRBJ1-6; TRBD1 agrees at 7 bases. The source is a woman aged 55-69 years with Graves' ophthalmopathy. Sequencing was carried out using blood. The CDR3 loop reads CSARRQGSYNSPLHF. CDR3 nucleotide sequence: TGCAGTGCTAGACGACAGGGAAGCTATAATTCACCCCTCCACTTT.